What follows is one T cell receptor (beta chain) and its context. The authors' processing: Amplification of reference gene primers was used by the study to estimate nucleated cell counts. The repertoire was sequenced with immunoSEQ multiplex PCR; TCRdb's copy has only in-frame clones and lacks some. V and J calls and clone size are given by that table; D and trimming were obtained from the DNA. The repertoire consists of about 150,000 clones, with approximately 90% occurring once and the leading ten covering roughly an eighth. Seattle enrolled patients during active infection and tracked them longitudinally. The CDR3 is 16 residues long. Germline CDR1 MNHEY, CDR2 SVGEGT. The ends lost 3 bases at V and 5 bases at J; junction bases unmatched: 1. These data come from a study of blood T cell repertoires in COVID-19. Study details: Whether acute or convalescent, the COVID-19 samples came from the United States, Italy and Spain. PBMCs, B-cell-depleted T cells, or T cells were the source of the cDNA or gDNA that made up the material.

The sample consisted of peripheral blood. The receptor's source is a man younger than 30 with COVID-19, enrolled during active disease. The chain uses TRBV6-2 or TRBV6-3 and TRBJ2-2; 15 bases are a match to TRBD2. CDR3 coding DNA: TGTGCCAGCAGTTATGGGACTAGCGGGAGGACCGGGGAGCTGTTTTTT. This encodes CASSYGTSGRTGELFF.